The rows below give T cell receptor beta chains drawn from one sample of a study of T cell responses to AZD1222 COVID-19 vaccine. The table came from immunoSEQ multiplex PCR; TCRdb's copy has only in-frame clones and leaves some out. Of tens of thousands of clones in the sample, roughly four fifths are singletons; the top ten hold about 6.5%. Here the sequenced sample was peripheral blood, taken 28 days after the second AZD1222 dose. The receptors originated from an adult who received the AZD1222 COVID-19 vaccine. Both conserved end residues are part of each CDR3. The D gene is left open where the match is weak. Part of the rows lack a size; the others show once, few, many or a class for expanded clones.

>NA|TRBD1|TRBV5-4|TRBJ1-4
CASSLTGGTNEKLFF
TGTGCCAGCAGCTTAACAGGGGGAACTAATGAAAAACTGTTTTTT
>NA|NA|TRBV28|TRBJ2-7
CASREGFAEQYF
TGTGCCAGCAGGGAGGGTTTCGCCGAGCAGTACTTC
>NA|NA|TRBV9|TRBJ2-3
CASSPDRPDTQYF
TGTGCCAGCTCACCCGATAGACCAGATACGCAGTATTTT
>NA|NA|TRBV19|TRBJ1-4
CASSIAFDEKLFF
TGTGCCAGTAGTATAGCCTTTGATGAAAAACTGTTTTTT
>NA|TRBD2|TRBV7-8|TRBJ2-1
CASRQWERGIPNEQFF
TGTGCCAGCCGACAGTGGGAGCGGGGAATCCCGAATGAGCAGTTCTTC
>once|NA|TRBV7-8|TRBJ1-5
CASSTWDQPQHF
TGTGCCAGCAGCACGTGGGATCAGCCCCAGCATTTT
>NA|TRBD1|TRBV10-3|TRBJ1-5
CAISELPGQSNQPQHF
TGTGCCATCAGTGAGTTACCGGGACAGAGCAATCAGCCCCAGCATTTT
>NA|NA|TRBV2|TRBJ1-5
CASMTREGGNQPQHF
TGTGCCAGCATGACCAGGGAAGGAGGCAATCAGCCCCAGCATTTT
>NA|TRBD1|TRBV4-3|TRBJ1-6
CASSQDTGGQGRKRYNSPLHF
TGCGCCAGCAGCCAAGACACGGGAGGACAGGGGCGAAAACGGTATAATTCACCCCTCCACTTT
>once|NA|TRBV6-4|TRBJ2-3
CASRMEEGAGDTQYF
TGTGCCAGCAGGATGGAGGAGGGGGCCGGGGATACGCAGTATTTT
>NA|TRBD1|TRBV6-5|TRBJ1-1
CASSVSSQGITEAFF
TGTGCCAGCAGCGTATCCTCACAGGGGATCACTGAAGCTTTCTTT
>few|NA|TRBV25-1|TRBJ1-1
CASSDRGDTEAFF
TGTGCCAGCAGTGACCGGGGGGACACTGAAGCTTTCTTT
>NA|TRBD1|TRBV4-1|TRBJ1-2
CASSQATGGPNYGYTF
TGCGCCAGCAGCCAAGCGACAGGGGGGCCTAACTATGGCTACACCTTC
>NA|NA|TRBV6-4|TRBJ1-2
CASSEGRSGMNGYTF
TGTGCCAGCAGTGAGGGACGGAGTGGAATGAATGGCTACACCTTC
>NA|NA|TRBV2|TRBJ1-5
CASSGVWDQPQHF
TGTGCCAGCAGTGGGGTGTGGGATCAGCCCCAGCATTTT
>few|NA|TRBV2|TRBJ2-7
CASSRYEQYF
TGTGCCAGCAGCCGCTACGAGCAGTACTTC
>NA|TRBD1|TRBV7-6|TRBJ2-2
CASSSAPGTAAGELFF
TGTGCCAGCAGCTCCGCTCCCGGGACAGCGGCCGGGGAGCTGTTTTTT
>NA|NA|TRBV2|TRBJ1-5
CASRARQRQSNQPQHF
TGTGCCAGCAGAGCAAGACAGCGTCAAAGCAATCAGCCCCAGCATTTT
>few|NA|TRBV4-3|TRBJ1-6
CASSQVNGGNSPLHF
TGCGCCAGCAGCCAAGTAAATGGCGGTAATTCACCCCTCCACTTT
>NA|TRBD1|TRBV10-3|TRBJ2-3
CAINGQGDADTQYF
TGTGCCATCAACGGACAGGGTGACGCAGATACGCAGTATTTT
>NA|TRBD2|TRBV30|TRBJ2-3
CAWSTAGVTDTQYF
TGTGCCTGGAGCACAGCGGGGGTCACAGATACGCAGTATTTT
>NA|NA|TRBV6-5|TRBJ1-5
CASRPQAGFQPQHF
TGTGCCAGCAGGCCCCAGGCTGGGTTCCAGCCCCAGCATTTT
>NA|NA|TRBV15|TRBJ1-6
CATSREPGGYYNSPLHF
TGTGCCACCAGCAGAGAGCCTGGGGGATACTATAATTCACCCCTCCACTTT
>NA|NA|TRBV27|TRBJ2-3
CASSPGFRGASTDTQYF
TGTGCCAGCAGCCCCGGTTTCCGGGGGGCTAGCACAGATACGCAGTATTTT
>once|TRBD2|TRBV27|TRBJ2-1
CASRAWRGAYNEQFF
TGTGCCAGCAGAGCATGGCGGGGGGCCTACAATGAGCAGTTCTTC
>NA|TRBD1|TRBV7-2|TRBJ1-5
CASSAGTGGAYSNQPQHF
TGTGCCAGCAGCGCCGGGACAGGGGGAGCTTATAGCAATCAGCCCCAGCATTTT
>NA|NA|TRBV27|TRBJ2-5
CASRDRGNQETQYF
TGTGCCAGCAGGGATAGGGGGAACCAAGAGACCCAGTACTTC
>NA|NA|TRBV28|TRBJ1-4
CASSSIDYSGDGEKLFF
TGTGCCAGCAGTTCAATTGATTACTCCGGGGATGGTGAAAAACTGTTTTTT
>NA|NA|TRBV7-9|TRBJ1-4
CASGTGRANEKLFF
TGTGCCAGCGGAACGGGGCGAGCTAATGAAAAACTGTTTTTT
>NA|NA|TRBV19|TRBJ1-2
CAGSFGSYGYTF
TGTGCCGGGAGTTTCGGGTCCTATGGCTACACCTTC
>NA|TRBD1|TRBV18|TRBJ1-2
CASSPLTGTGETYGYTF
TGTGCCAGCTCACCATTGACCGGGACAGGGGAGACCTATGGCTACACCTTC
>once|NA|TRBV27|TRBJ1-5
CASSLSGRGPDQPQHF
TGTGCCAGCAGTTTAAGTGGTCGGGGGCCCGATCAGCCCCAGCATTTT
>NA|TRBD2|TRBV4-2|TRBJ2-7
CASSPTSASYEQYF
TGTGCCAGCAGCCCGACTAGCGCGTCCTACGAGCAGTACTTC
>NA|TRBD2|TRBV10-3|TRBJ2-3
CAISSSGGTTDTQYF
TGTGCCATCAGCTCTAGCGGGGGGACCACAGATACGCAGTATTTT
>NA|TRBD1|TRBV25-1|TRBJ2-2
CASSDTPGTGGTGELFF
TGTGCCAGCAGTGACACCCCCGGGACAGGGGGGACCGGGGAGCTGTTTTTT
>NA|TRBD1|TRBV6-5|TRBJ1-4
CASSYGDRGPEKLFF
TGTGCCAGCAGTTACGGGGACAGGGGGCCTGAAAAACTGTTTTTT